A single T cell receptor (beta chain) is shown here with its context. Its specificity is unknown. The sample comes from a study of PD-1 blockade in mismatch repair-deficient tumors. TCRdb's copy holds only in-frame clones and misses some; the assay was immunoSEQ multiplex PCR. The repertoire holds about 14,000 clones, under 90% seen once, with over 10% in the top ten. The CDR3 runs 14 residues. The trim removed 6 bases at V and 7 bases at J, leaving 8 bases unmatched. Germline V CDR1 and CDR2: LNHDA, SQIVND (reference sequence). As to time point: identical approximately nine-day culture without peptide (control).

Source: cells cultured in vitro, taken from a patient treated with pembrolizumab. The sequence was obtained from an adult with mismatch repair-deficient cancer. The chain employs TRBV19 and TRBJ2-7; 11 positions agree with TRBD1. The CDR3 spells CASSRTGGYTEQYF. CDR3 nucleotide sequence: TGTGCCAGTAGCAGGACAGGGGGCTATACGGAGCAGTACTTC.